The 5 T cell receptor beta chains given below trace back to one sample, sequenced in a study of T cells after yellow fever vaccination. A single record per CDR3 protein comes from TCRdb applying MiXCR to the 5' RACE reads. This sample has about 360,000 distinct CDR3 sequences; approximately 5.7% occur once, and the top ten carry 15%. Sequenced here: PBMCs, sampled 5 days after the yellow fever booster vaccination. The source is a man aged 30 to 39 who received the YFV17D yellow fever vaccine.

In regard to this clonotype: Germline is not matched at one junction end, which may reflect a read error. The V call is TRBV4-3, the J call TRBJ2-7; 15 bases are a match to TRBD2. Germline-derived CDR1 and CDR2 are LGHNA and YSLEER. This CDR3 is built from 15 residues. CDR3 nucleotide sequence: TGCGCCAGCAGCCACGGACTAGCGGGAGGGGGCGAGCCGTACTTC. This sequence encodes CASSHGLAGGGEPYF.

This clonotype has just a few counts. The chain has TRBV7-9 and TRBJ2-6, with 13 nucleotides matching TRBD2. Germline V gene sequence: CDR1 SEHNR, CDR2 FQNEAQ (reference sequence). V shed 2 bases and J 4 bases; nucleotides not matched to a gene: 2. The CDR3 length is 17 residues. CDR3 sequence (DNA): TGTGCCAGCAGCTTAACTAGCGGGAGGGCCGGGGCCAACGTCCTGACTTTC. Translation gives CASSLTSGRAGANVLTF. Based on the CDR3 plus reference TRBV7-9 and TRBJ2-6, the full variable domain is DTGVSQNPRHKITKRGQNVTFRCDPISEHNRLYWYRQTLGQGPEFLTYFQNEAQLEKSRLLSDRFSAERPKGSFSTLEIQRTEQGDSAMYLCASSLTSGRAGANVLTFGAGSRLTVL.

The chain combines TRBV11-2 with TRBJ2-1, with D perhaps matching TRBD1 (6 bases). The CDR3 is 15 residues long. From germline, CDR1 is SGHAT and CDR2 FQNNGV. V lost 6 bases to trimming and J lost 0 bases, with 12 bases between them. CDR3 bases: TGTGCCAGCAGAACCGGGACATTCTCCTACAATGAGCAGTTCTTC. Protein product: CASRTGTFSYNEQFF.

This clonotype was detected ten times or more. The V gene is TRBV29-1, the J gene TRBJ2-3; D not resolved. Trimming took 3 bases from V and 6 from J, leaving 4 bases between them. The CDR3 has 10 residues. The germline CDR1 and CDR2 sequences are SQVTM and ANQGSEA. The CDR3 bases are TGCAGCGTTGATACCGATACGCAGTATTTT. Translated, it gives CSVDTDTQYF.

Details on this clonotype: This may come from a read error, since a much larger clone is one base off. The CDR3 DNA follows: TGTGCCAGCAAGACGGGGGGACAGGGGGTCTACGAGCAGTACTTC. This sequence encodes CASKTGGQGVYEQYF. V and J are TRBV28 and TRBJ2-7, with 11 bases matching TRBD1. The CDR3 extends over 15 amino acids. The trim removed 7 bases at V and 3 bases at J, leaving 8 bases unmatched. The germline gives CDR1 MDHEN, CDR2 SYDVKM.